This is a list of T cell receptor beta chains from one sample in a study of blood T cell repertoires in COVID-19. Assay: immunoSEQ multiplex PCR; the TCRdb copy retains only in-frame clones and omits some. Among a few hundred thousand clones, 85% to 90% were seen once, and the ten largest hold less than 0.95%. Sequenced: peripheral blood. The source is a man aged 18 to 30 with COVID-19, enrolled during active disease. CDR3s include the opening cysteine and the closing phenylalanine or tryptophan. D genes are given only for firm matches. Only some rows state a clone size, as once, few, many or a class for expanded clones.

j_gene	v_gene	d_gene	abundance	CDR3aa	CDR3nt
TRBJ2-2	TRBV11-2	TRBD2	-	CASSPTSVQLTGELFF	TGTGCCAGCAGTCCTACTAGCGTACAACTAACGGGGGAGCTGTTTTTT
TRBJ2-1	TRBV7-8	-	-	CASSYSFGYNEQFF	TGTGCCAGCAGCTATAGTTTCGGCTACAATGAGCAGTTCTTC
TRBJ1-1	TRBV5-8	-	-	CASRTVALVPEAFF	TGTGCCAGCAGAACCGTGGCTCTAGTCCCTGAAGCTTTCTTT
TRBJ2-5	TRBV2	TRBD2	-	CASQGMGGEQETQYF	TGTGCCAGTCAGGGCATGGGAGGGGAACAAGAGACCCAGTACTTC
TRBJ2-5	TRBV10-1	-	-	CASSTGQWQETQYF	TGCGCCAGCAGTACCGGACAGTGGCAAGAGACCCAGTACTTC
TRBJ2-3	TRBV4-1	-	-	CASSPRWSSTDTQYF	TGCGCCAGCAGCCCCAGGTGGTCCTCCACAGATACGCAGTATTTT
TRBJ2-7	TRBV2	TRBD1	-	CASSGTGGFEQYF	TGTGCCAGCTCCGGGACAGGGGGCTTTGAGCAGTACTTC
TRBJ2-1	TRBV5-5	TRBD2	-	CASSLNWFAGDLSGNEQFF	TGTGCCAGCAGCTTGAATTGGTTTGCGGGGGACTTGTCGGGGAATGAGCAGTTCTTC
TRBJ2-3	TRBV24-1	-	-	CATSTTGEGTDTQYF	TGTGCCACCAGTACCACAGGAGAAGGCACAGATACGCAGTATTTT
TRBJ1-5	TRBV27	-	-	CASSFTSKGVFQPQHF	TGTGCCAGCAGTTTTACGTCCAAGGGGGTATTTCAGCCCCAGCATTTT
TRBJ1-1	TRBV19	TRBD1	-	CASSVTGGSHMNTEAFF	TGTGCCAGTAGTGTCACAGGGGGCTCCCACATGAACACTGAAGCTTTCTTT
TRBJ1-5	TRBV25-1	-	-	CASSEFNSNQPQHF	TGTGCCAGCAGTGAATTCAATAGCAATCAGCCCCAGCATTTT
TRBJ2-3	TRBV5-1	-	once	CASSQDSPTDTQYF	TGCGCCAGCAGCCAGGACTCTCCCACAGATACGCAGTATTTT
TRBJ1-5	TRBV6-2/TRBV6-3	-	-	CASSNNLQPQHF	TGTGCCAGCAGCAATAATCTGCAGCCCCAGCATTTT
TRBJ2-5	TRBV10-3	TRBD1	-	CAISESTGGRETQYF	TGTGCCATCAGTGAGTCCACAGGGGGCCGAGAGACCCAGTACTTC
TRBJ2-1	TRBV7-3	-	few	CASSLSGTYNEQFF	TGTGCCAGCAGCTTGAGCGGGACATACAATGAGCAGTTCTTC
TRBJ2-5	TRBV15	TRBD2	-	CATSGRGGGQTQYF	TGTGCCACCAGCGGCCGGGGGGGCGGGCAGACCCAGTACTTC
TRBJ2-3	TRBV11-2	TRBD2	-	CASSPFPAGGRSTDTQYF	TGTGCCAGCAGCCCATTCCCAGCGGGAGGACGAAGCACAGATACGCAGTATTTT
TRBJ2-1	TRBV10-3	-	-	CAISEATHNEQFF	TGTGCCATCAGTGAGGCTACCCACAATGAGCAGTTCTTC
TRBJ2-5	TRBV7-9	-	-	CAIRESVETQYF	TGTGCCATACGGGAGTCCGTAGAGACCCAGTACTTC
TRBJ2-7	TRBV9	-	-	CASSEYPEGLYEQYF	TGTGCCAGCAGCGAGTACCCGGAGGGTTTATACGAGCAGTACTTC
TRBJ1-3	TRBV5-8	-	-	CASSLVRYSGNTIYF	TGTGCCAGCAGCTTGGTTCGGTACTCTGGAAACACCATATATTTT
TRBJ2-2	TRBV6-1	-	-	CASSEVWETGELFF	TGTGCCAGCAGTGAAGTTTGGGAGACCGGGGAGCTGTTTTTT
TRBJ2-7	TRBV6-6	-	-	CASRAGAARSYEQYF	TGTGCCAGCAGAGCGGGCGCGGCGAGGTCTTACGAGCAGTACTTC
TRBJ2-1	TRBV28	-	-	CASSLEGMGNEQFF	TGTGCCAGCAGTTTAGAGGGAATGGGAAATGAGCAGTTCTTC
TRBJ2-7	TRBV6-5	-	-	CASSWGRLGYEQYF	TGTGCCAGCAGCTGGGGCAGGTTAGGGTACGAGCAGTACTTC
TRBJ2-7	TRBV7-9	-	-	CASSPIGERFSYEQYF	TGTGCCAGCAGCCCTATCGGAGAGCGTTTCTCCTACGAGCAGTACTTC
TRBJ1-2	TRBV18	-	-	CASSLGGAPYGYTF	TGTGCCAGCTCCCTAGGCGGGGCGCCCTATGGCTACACCTTC
TRBJ2-2	TRBV2	TRBD2	-	CASSPGLGIGELFF	TGTGCCAGCAGTCCTGGACTAGGAATCGGGGAGCTGTTTTTT
TRBJ2-1	TRBV5-8	-	-	CASSLSGAPYNEQFF	TGTGCCAGCAGCCTGTCAGGGGCCCCCTACAATGAGCAGTTCTTC
TRBJ2-3	TRBV15	TRBD2	-	CATSRDQGLAGGFTDTQYF	TGTGCCACCAGCAGAGACCAGGGACTAGCGGGAGGGTTCACAGATACGCAGTATTTT
TRBJ2-2	TRBV4-1	-	-	CASSPSSTGELFF	TGCGCCAGCAGCCCCAGTTCCACCGGGGAGCTGTTTTTT
TRBJ1-2	TRBV19	TRBD1	-	CAIRNRGLDYGYTF	TGTGCCATCCGCAACAGGGGGCTTGACTATGGCTACACCTTC
TRBJ2-3	TRBV4-2	TRBD2	-	CASRTTSGGESTDTQYF	TGTGCCAGCAGAACTACGAGCGGGGGCGAAAGCACAGATACGCAGTATTTT
TRBJ2-7	TRBV18	TRBD2	-	CASSLAGGGSRNYEQYF	TGTGCCAGCTCACTTGCGGGAGGTGGGAGCCGGAACTACGAGCAGTACTTC
TRBJ2-6	TRBV5-6	-	-	CASSIQQGSSGANVLTF	TGTGCCAGCAGCATCCAACAGGGATCCTCTGGGGCCAACGTCCTGACTTTC
TRBJ1-5	TRBV6-5	-	-	CASRTGGAGQPQHF	TGTGCCAGCAGGACGGGGGGGGCAGGTCAGCCCCAGCATTTT
TRBJ1-4	TRBV27	TRBD1	-	CASSRTGGNEKLFF	TGTGCCAGCAGTCGGACAGGGGGAAATGAAAAACTGTTTTTT
TRBJ1-6	TRBV19	TRBD1	-	CASTRTGLNSPLHF	TGTGCCAGTACCCGGACAGGGCTGAATTCACCCCTCCACTTT
TRBJ2-3	TRBV5-1	TRBD1	-	CASSAGQDTDTQYF	TGCGCCAGCAGCGCGGGACAGGACACAGATACGCAGTATTTT
TRBJ1-5	TRBV6-6	-	-	CASALLGVPIEQPQHF	TGTGCCAGCGCTCTCCTCGGGGTGCCAATCGAACAGCCCCAGCATTTT
TRBJ2-3	TRBV9	-	-	CASSATGTSRWDTQYF	TGTGCCAGCAGCGCAACCGGGACTTCCAGGTGGGATACGCAGTATTTT
TRBJ1-1	TRBV27	-	-	CASSFQGGMNTEAFF	TGTGCCAGCAGTTTCCAGGGCGGGATGAACACTGAAGCTTTCTTT
TRBJ2-5	TRBV24-1	TRBD1	-	CATSDQDRSSVGETQYF	TGTGCCACCAGTGACCAGGACAGGTCCTCAGTGGGAGAGACCCAGTACTTC
TRBJ1-2	TRBV7-2	-	-	CASSFTGSYGYTF	TGTGCCAGCAGCTTCACAGGGTCCTATGGCTACACCTTC
TRBJ2-7	TRBV6-5	-	-	CASRNQGTTYEQYF	TGTGCCAGTCGAAATCAGGGGACTACCTACGAGCAGTACTTC
TRBJ2-3	TRBV30	TRBD2	-	CAWEREGTDTQYF	TGTGCCTGGGAGCGGGAAGGTACAGATACGCAGTATTTT
TRBJ2-3	TRBV21-1	-	-	CASSTPGQGPDTQYF	TGTGCCAGCAGCACCCCGGGACAGGGACCAGATACGCAGTATTTT
TRBJ2-7	TRBV10-3	-	-	CATQREASSYEQYF	TGTGCCACTCAGAGGGAGGCCAGCTCCTACGAGCAGTACTTC
TRBJ2-7	TRBV6-1	TRBD1	-	CASSDRGSSYEQYF	TGTGCCAGCAGTGACAGGGGGAGCTCCTACGAGCAGTACTTC
TRBJ2-1	TRBV5-1	-	-	CASSLGGYNEQFF	TGCGCCAGCAGCTTGGGAGGTTACAATGAGCAGTTCTTC
TRBJ2-7	TRBV7-2	TRBD2	-	CASSSPGLAPSYEQYF	TGTGCCAGCAGCTCCCCGGGACTAGCGCCCTCCTACGAGCAGTACTTC
TRBJ1-4	TRBV27	TRBD1	-	CASSPEGGPNEKLFF	TGTGCCAGCAGTCCGGAAGGGGGCCCTAATGAAAAACTGTTTTTT
TRBJ2-1	TRBV4-2	-	few	CASSQDLGDGNEQFF	TGTGCCAGCAGCCAAGATCTGGGTGACGGGAATGAGCAGTTCTTC
TRBJ2-7	TRBV5-1	-	-	CASSLEGVAYEQYF	TGCGCCAGCAGCTTGGAAGGGGTAGCCTACGAGCAGTACTTC